The T cell receptor beta chain under discussion was sequenced for a study of T-cell reconstitution after alpha-beta-depleted transplantation in children. General observations from the study: Several hundred expanded graft clones reportedly supplied alpha-beta T cells about two months after transplant. The main origin of T-cell counts and diversity one year after transplant was newly produced T cells.

V dropped 4 bases and J dropped 12; count of bases not matched to a gene: 20. This CDR3 contains 17 residues. Unique molecular identifiers featured in how the TCRbeta library was prepared. MiXCR was run by TCRdb on the PCR reads, yielding one entry per CDR3 protein. The data hold hundreds of thousands of distinct CDR3 sequences, with around 13% observed a single time. This clonotype was observed a few times. Its specificity is not known. Here the sequenced sample was PBMCs, taken before TCRalphabeta/CD19-depleted stem cell transplant. The TCR originated in a girl aged 2 to 10 with congenital amegakaryocytic thrombocytopenia, due to receive a stem cell transplant. The chain joins TRBV12-3 or TRBV12-4 to TRBJ2-1, with TRBD1 matching 8 bases. CDR3 region: CASSSPQSGQGFKVQFF. DNA of the CDR3: TGTGCCAGCAGTTCCCCCCAAAGTGGACAGGGCTTCAAGGTGCAGTTCTTC.